Below, one T cell receptor (beta chain) is given with its context. Only in-frame clones appear in the TCRdb table, and some are missing; sequencing was by immunoSEQ multiplex PCR. The sample records roughly 350,000 clones, around 84% being singletons. The data stem from a study of blood T cell repertoires in COVID-19. Overall study: Acute and convalescent COVID-19 samples came from the United States, Italy and Spain.

Germline assignment: CDR1 SGHNT and CDR2 YYREEE (reference sequence). The V segment lost 5 bases and the J segment 6 bases; nucleotides outside the gene matches: 10. The CDR3 runs 15 residues. The chain is built from TRBV5-4 and TRBJ1-2; TRBD1 agrees at 10 bases. Sequenced: peripheral blood. The TCR sequence derives from a woman between 18 and 29 years old with acute or convalescent COVID-19. The CDR3 reads CASSFDRGQRDGYTF. DNA of the CDR3: TGTGCCAGCAGTTTCGACAGGGGGCAAAGGGATGGCTACACCTTC.